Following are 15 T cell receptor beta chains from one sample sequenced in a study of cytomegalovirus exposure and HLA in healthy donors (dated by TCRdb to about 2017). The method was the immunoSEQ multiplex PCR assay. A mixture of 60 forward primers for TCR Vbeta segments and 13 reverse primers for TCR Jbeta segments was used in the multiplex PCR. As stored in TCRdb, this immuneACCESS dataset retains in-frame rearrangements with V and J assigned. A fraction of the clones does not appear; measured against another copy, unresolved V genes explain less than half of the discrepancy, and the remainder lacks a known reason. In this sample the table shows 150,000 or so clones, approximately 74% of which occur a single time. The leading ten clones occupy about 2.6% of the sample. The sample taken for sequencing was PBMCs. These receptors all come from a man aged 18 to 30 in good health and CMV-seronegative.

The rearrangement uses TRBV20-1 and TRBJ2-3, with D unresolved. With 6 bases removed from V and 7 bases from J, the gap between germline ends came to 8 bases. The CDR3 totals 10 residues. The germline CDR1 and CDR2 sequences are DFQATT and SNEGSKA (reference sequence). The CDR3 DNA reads TGCAGTGCCAGTCATAATACGCAGTATTTT. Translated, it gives CSASHNTQYF.

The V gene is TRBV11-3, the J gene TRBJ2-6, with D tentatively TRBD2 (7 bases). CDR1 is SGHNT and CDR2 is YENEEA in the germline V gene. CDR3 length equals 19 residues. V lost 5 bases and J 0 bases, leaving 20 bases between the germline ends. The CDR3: CASSQTGGPYRSGANVLTF. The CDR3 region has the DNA TGTGCCAGCAGCCAAACCGGGGGGCCTTACCGCTCTGGGGCCAACGTCCTGACTTTC.

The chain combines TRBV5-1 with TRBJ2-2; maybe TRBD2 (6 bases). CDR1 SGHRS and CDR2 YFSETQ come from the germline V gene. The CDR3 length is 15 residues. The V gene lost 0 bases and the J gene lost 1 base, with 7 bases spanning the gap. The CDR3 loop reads CASSLDGRNTGELFF. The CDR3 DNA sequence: TGCGCCAGCAGCTTGGACGGGAGGAACACCGGGGAGCTGTTTTTT.

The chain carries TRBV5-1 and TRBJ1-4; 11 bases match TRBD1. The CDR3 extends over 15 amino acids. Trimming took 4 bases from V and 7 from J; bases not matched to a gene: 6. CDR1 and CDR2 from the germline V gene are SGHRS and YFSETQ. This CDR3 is CASSPGTGGGEKLFF. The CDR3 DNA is TGCGCCAGCAGCCCAGGGACAGGGGGGGGTGAAAAACTGTTTTTT.

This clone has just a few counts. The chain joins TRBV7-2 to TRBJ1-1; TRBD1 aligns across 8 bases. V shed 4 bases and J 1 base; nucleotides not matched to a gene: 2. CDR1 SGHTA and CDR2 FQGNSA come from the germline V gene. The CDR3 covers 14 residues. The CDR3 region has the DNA TGTGCCAGCAGCTCGGACAGGGCGAACACTGAAGCTTTCTTT. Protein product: CASSSDRANTEAFF. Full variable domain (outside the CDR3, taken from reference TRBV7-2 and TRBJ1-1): GAGVSQSPSNKVTEKGKDVELRCDPISGHTALYWYRQSLGQGLEFLIYFQGNSAPDKSGLPSDRFSAERTGGSVSTLTIQRTQQEDSAVYLCASSSDRANTEAFFGQGTRLTVV.

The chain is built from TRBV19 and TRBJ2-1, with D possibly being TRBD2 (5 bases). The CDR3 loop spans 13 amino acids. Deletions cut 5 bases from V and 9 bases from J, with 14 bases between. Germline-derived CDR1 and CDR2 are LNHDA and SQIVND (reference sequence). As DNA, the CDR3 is TGTGCCAGTAGTGCCGGGGAAGGGCTTGAGCAGTTCTTC. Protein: CASSAGEGLEQFF.

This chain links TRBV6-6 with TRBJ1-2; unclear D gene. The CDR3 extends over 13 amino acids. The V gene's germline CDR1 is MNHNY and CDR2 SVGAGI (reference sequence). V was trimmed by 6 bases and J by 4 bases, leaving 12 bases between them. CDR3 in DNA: TGTGCCAGCAGCCCGGGAGGCCTCTATGGCTACACCTTC. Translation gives CASSPGGLYGYTF.

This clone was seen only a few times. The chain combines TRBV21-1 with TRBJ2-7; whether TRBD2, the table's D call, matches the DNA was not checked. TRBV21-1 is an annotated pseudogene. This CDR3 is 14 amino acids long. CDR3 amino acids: CASSCCEWGGEQYV. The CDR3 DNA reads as TGTGCCAGCAGCTGTTGTGAATGGGGAGGCGAGCAGTACGTC.

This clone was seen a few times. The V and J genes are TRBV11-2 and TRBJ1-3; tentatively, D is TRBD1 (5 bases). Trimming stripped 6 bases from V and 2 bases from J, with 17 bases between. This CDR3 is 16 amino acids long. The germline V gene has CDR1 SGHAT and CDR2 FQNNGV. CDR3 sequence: CASSFVTGLAGNTIYF. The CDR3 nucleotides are TGTGCCAGCAGTTTCGTTACAGGCCTCGCTGGAAACACCATATATTTT.

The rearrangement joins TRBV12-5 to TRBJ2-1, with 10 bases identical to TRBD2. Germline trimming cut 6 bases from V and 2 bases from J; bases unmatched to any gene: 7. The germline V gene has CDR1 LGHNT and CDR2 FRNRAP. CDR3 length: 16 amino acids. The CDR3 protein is CASGFLAGGAYNEQFF. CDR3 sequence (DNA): TGTGCTAGTGGGTTTTTAGCGGGGGGTGCCTACAATGAGCAGTTCTTC.

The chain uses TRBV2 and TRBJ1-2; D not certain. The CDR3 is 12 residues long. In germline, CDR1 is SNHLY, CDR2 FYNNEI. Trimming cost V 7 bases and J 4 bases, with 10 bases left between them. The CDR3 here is CASNTRVYGYTF. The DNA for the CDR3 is TGTGCCAGCAATACGAGGGTCTATGGCTACACCTTC.

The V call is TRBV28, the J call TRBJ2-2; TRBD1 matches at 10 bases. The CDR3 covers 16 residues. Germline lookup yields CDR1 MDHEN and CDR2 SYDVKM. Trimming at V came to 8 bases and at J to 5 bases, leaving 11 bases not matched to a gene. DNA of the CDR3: TGTGCCAGCCTACCATCTGGACAGGGGGGGACCGGGGAGCTGTTTTTT. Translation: CASLPSGQGGTGELFF.

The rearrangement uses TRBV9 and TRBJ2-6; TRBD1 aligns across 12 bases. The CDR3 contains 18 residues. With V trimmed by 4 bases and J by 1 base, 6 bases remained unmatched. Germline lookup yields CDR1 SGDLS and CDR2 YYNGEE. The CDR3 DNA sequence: TGTGCCAGCAGCCCTCGGGGACAGGGGGCTTCTGGGGCCAACGTCCTGACTTTC. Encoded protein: CASSPRGQGASGANVLTF.

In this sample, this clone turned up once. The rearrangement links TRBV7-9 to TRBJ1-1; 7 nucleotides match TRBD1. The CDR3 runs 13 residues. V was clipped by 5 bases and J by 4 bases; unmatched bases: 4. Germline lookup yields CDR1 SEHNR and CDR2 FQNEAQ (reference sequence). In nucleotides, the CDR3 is TGTGCCAGCAGCCTCGACAGGGCCACTGAAGCTTTCTTT. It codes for CASSLDRATEAFF.

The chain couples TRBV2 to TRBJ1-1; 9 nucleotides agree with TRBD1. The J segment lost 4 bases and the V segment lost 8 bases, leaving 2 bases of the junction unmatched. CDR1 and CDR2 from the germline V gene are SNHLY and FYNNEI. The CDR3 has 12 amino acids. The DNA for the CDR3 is TGTGCCAGCGGACAGGGGTTCACTGAAGCTTTCTTT. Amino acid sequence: CASGQGFTEAFF.